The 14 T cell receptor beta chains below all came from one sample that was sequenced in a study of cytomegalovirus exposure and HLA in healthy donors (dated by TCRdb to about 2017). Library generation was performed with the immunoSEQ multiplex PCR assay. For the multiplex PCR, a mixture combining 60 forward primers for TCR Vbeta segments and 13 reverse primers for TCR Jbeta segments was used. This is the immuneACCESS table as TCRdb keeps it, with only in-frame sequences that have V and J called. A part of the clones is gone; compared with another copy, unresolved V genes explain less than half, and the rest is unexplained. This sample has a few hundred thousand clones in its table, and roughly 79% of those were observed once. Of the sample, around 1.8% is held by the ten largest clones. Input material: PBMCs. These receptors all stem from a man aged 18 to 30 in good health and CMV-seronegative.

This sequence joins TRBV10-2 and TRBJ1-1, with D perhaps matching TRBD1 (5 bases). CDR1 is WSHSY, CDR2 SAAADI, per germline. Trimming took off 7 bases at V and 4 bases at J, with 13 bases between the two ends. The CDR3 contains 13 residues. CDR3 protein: CASTRRDPTEAFF. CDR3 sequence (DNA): TGCGCCAGCACCCGCAGGGATCCCACTGAAGCTTTCTTT.

In DNA form, the CDR3 reads TGTGCCAGCAGCCTTGGACTAGCGGGGGGGAACGAAGATACGCAGTATTTT. It specifies CASSLGLAGGNEDTQYF. The chain has TRBV5-6 and TRBJ2-3; 15 nucleotides line up with TRBD2. The CDR3 length is 17 residues. V was clipped by 4 bases and J by 5 bases; unmatched bases: 8. Germline loops: CDR1 SGHDT, CDR2 YYEEEE.

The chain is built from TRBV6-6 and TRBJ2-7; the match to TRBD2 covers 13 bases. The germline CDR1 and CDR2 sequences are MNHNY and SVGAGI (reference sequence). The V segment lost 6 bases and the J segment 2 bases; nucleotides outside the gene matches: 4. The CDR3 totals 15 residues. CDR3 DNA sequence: TGTGCCAGCAGGGGACTAGCGGGACAAACCTACGAGCAGTACTTC. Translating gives CASRGLAGQTYEQYF.

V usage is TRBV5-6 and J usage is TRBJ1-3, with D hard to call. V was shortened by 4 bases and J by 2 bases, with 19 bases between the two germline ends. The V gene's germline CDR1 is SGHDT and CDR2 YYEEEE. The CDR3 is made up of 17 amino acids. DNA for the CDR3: TGTGCCAGCAGCCCATCATCGGACCTAGCGACTGGAAACACCATATATTTT. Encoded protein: CASSPSSDLATGNTIYF. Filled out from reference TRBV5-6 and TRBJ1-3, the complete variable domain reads DAGVTQSPTHLIKTRGQQVTLRCSPKSGHDTVSWYQQALGQGPQFIFQYYEEEERQRGNFPDRFSGHQFPNYSSELNVNALLLGDSALYLCASSPSSDLATGNTIYFGEGSWLTVV.

The CDR3: CATSRDGSGGMETQYF. CDR3 coding DNA: TGTGCCACCAGCAGAGATGGTAGCGGGGGTATGGAGACCCAGTACTTC. The genes are TRBV15 and TRBJ2-5; the match to TRBD2 covers 9 bases. Germline CDR1 LNHNV, CDR2 YYDKDF (reference sequence). Trimming took 0 bases from V and 5 from J; bases not matched to a gene: 7. The CDR3 extends over 16 amino acids. Together with reference TRBV15 and TRBJ2-5, the CDR3 gives the full variable domain: DAMVIQNPRYQVTQFGKPVTLSCSQTLNHNVMYWYQQKSSQAPKLLFHYYDKDFNNEADTPDNFQSRRPNTSFCFLDIRSPGLGDTAMYLCATSRDGSGGMETQYFGPGTRLLVL.

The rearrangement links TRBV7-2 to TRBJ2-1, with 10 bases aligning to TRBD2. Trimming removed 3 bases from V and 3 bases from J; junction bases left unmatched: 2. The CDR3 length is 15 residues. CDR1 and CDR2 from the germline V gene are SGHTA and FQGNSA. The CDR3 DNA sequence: TGTGCCAGCAGCTTCCGGACTAGCGGCTACAATGAGCAGTTCTTC. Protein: CASSFRTSGYNEQFF.

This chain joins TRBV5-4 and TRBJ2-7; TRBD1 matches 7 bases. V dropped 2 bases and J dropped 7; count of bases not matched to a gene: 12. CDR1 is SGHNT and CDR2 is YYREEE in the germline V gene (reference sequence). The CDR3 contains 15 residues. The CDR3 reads CASSLQGTTSREQYF. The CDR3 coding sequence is TGTGCCAGCAGCTTACAGGGGACGACCTCTCGGGAGCAGTACTTC.

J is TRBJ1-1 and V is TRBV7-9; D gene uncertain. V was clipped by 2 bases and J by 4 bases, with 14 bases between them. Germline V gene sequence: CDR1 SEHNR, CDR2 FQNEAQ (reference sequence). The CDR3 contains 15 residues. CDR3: CASSLYSGVGTEAFF. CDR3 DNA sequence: TGTGCCAGCAGCTTATATTCCGGGGTGGGCACTGAAGCTTTCTTT.

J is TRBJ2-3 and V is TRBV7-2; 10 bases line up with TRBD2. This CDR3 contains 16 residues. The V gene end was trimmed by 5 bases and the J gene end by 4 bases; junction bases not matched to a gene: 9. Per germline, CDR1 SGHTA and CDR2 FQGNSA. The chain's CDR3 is CASSPLAGALADTQYF. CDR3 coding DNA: TGTGCCAGCAGCCCGCTAGCGGGAGCGCTGGCAGATACGCAGTATTTT.

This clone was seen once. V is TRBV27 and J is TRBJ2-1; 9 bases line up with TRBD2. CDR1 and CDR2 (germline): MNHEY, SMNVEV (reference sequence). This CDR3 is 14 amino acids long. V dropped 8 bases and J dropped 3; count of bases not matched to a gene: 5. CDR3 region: CASSLAGNYNEQFF. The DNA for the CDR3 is TGTGCCAGCTCACTAGCGGGTAACTACAATGAGCAGTTCTTC.

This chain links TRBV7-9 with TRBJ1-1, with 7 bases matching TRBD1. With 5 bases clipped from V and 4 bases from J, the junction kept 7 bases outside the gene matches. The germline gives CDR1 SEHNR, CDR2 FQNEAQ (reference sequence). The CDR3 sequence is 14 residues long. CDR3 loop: CASSDQGGSTEAFF. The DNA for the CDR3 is TGTGCCAGCAGCGACCAGGGGGGAAGCACTGAAGCTTTCTTT.

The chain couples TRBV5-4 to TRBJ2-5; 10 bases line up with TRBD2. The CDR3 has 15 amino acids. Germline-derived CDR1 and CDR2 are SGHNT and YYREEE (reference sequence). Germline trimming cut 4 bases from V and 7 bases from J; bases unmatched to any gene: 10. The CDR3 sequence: CASSAGTSVEGTQYF. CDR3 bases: TGTGCCAGCAGCGCGGGGACTAGCGTTGAAGGGACCCAGTACTTC.

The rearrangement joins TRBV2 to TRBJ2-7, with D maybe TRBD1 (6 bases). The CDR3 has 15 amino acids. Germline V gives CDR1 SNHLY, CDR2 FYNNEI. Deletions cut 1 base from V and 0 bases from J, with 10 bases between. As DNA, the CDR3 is TGTGCCAGCAGTGAAGTTGGCAGGGGCTCCTACGAGCAGTACTTC. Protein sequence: CASSEVGRGSYEQYF.

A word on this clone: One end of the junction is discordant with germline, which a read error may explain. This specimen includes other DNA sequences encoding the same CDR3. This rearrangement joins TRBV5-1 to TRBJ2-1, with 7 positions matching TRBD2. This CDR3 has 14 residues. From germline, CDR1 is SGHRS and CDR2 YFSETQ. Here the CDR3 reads CASNAGVNYNEQFF. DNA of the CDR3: TGCGCCAGCAACGCGGGAGTTAACTACAATGAACAGTTCTTC.